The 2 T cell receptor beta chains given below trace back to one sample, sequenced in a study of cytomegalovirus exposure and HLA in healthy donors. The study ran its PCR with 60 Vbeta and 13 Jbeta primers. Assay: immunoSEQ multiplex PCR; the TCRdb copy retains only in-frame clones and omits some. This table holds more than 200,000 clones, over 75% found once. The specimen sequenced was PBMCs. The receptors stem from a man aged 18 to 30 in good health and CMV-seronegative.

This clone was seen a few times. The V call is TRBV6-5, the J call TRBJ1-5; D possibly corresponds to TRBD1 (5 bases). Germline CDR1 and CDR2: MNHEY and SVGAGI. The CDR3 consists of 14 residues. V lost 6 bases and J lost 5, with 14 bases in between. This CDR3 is CASSLMVRDQPQHF. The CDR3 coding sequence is TGTGCCAGCAGCTTAATGGTCAGGGATCAGCCCCAGCATTTT.

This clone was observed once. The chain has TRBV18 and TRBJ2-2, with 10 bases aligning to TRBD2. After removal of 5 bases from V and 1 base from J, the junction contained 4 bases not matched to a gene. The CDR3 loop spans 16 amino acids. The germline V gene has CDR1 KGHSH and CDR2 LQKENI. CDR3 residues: CASSVAGGGNTGELFF. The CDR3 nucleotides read TGTGCCAGCTCAGTAGCGGGAGGCGGGAACACCGGGGAGCTGTTTTTT.